What follows describes a single T cell receptor (beta chain). Its antigen remains unidentified. TCRdb's copy holds only in-frame clones and misses some; the assay was immunoSEQ multiplex PCR. The data show more than 80,000 clones, about 90% seen once. The data are from a study of T cell responses to AZD1222 COVID-19 vaccine. Study results and limitations: Only after the peak T cell response were repertoires sampled. The reported proportion of spike-specific TCRs targeting unmutated variant regions was nearly half.

CDR1 MDHEN and CDR2 SYDVKM come from the germline V gene. V lost 8 bases to trimming and J lost 1 base; unmatched junction nucleotides: 5. The CDR3 runs 14 residues. The sequences come from peripheral blood, collected on day 0 of AZD1222 vaccination. This clonotype was obtained from an adult in good health. V gene TRBV28 combines with J gene TRBJ2-7, with TRBD2 identical over 10 bases. The CDR3 nucleotides read TGTGCCAGCCACGGACTAGCGGAATCCTACGAGCAGTACTTC. It codes for CASHGLAESYEQYF.